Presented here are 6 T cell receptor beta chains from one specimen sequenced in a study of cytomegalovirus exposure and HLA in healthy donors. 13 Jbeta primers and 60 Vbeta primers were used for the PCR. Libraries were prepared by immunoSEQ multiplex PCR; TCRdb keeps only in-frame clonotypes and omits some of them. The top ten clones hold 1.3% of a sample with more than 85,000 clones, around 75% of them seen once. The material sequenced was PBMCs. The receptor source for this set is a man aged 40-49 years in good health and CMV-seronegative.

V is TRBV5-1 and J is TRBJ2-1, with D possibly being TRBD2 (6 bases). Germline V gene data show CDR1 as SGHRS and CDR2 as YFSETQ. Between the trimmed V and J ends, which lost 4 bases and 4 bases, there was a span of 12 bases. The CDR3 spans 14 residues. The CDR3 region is CASSTGGGYNEQFF. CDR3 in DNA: TGCGCCAGCAGCACCGGGGGTGGGTACAATGAGCAGTTCTTC. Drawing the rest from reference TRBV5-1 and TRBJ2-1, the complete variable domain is KAGVTQTPRYLIKTRGQQVTLSCSPISGHRSVSWYQQTPGQGLQFLFEYFSETQRNKGNFPGRFSGRQFSNSRSEMNVSTLELGDSALYLCASSTGGGYNEQFFGPGTRLTVL.

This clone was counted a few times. The CDR3 here is CASSVARQNTEAFF. CDR3 bases: TGTGCCAGCAGCGTAGCCAGACAGAACACTGAAGCTTTCTTT. The chain combines TRBV9 with TRBJ1-1; no clear D gene. The germline V gene encodes CDR1 SGDLS and CDR2 YYNGEE. CDR3 length: 14 residues. Trimming shortened V by 0 bases and J by 1 base, and 7 bases separated the two germline ends.

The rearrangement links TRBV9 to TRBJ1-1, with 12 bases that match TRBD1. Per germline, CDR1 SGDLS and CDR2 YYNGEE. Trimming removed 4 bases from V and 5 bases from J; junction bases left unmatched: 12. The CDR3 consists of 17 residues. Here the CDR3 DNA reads TGTGCCAGCAGCCCGGGGGACAGGGGGCGCCGAGGGACTGAAGCTTTCTTT. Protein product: CASSPGDRGRRGTEAFF.

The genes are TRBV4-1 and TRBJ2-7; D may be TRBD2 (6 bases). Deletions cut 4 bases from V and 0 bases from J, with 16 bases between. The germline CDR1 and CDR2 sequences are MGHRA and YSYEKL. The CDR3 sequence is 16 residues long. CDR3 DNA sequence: TGCGCCAGCAGCCGGGGCTTTGGGGGGTCCTCCTACGAGCAGTACTTC. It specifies CASSRGFGGSSYEQYF.

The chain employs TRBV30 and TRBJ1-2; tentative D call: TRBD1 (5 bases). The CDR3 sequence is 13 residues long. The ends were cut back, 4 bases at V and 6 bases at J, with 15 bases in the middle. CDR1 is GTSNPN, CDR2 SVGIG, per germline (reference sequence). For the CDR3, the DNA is TGTGCCTGGACCCCGGGGGGAAGCCATGGCTACACCTTC. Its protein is CAWTPGGSHGYTF.

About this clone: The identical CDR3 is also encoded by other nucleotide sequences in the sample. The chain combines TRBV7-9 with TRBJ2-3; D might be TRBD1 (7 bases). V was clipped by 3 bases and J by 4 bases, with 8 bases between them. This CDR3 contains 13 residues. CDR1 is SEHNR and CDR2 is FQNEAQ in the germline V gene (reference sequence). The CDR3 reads CASSFRGADTQYF. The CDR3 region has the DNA TGTGCCAGCAGCTTCAGGGGGGCAGATACGCAGTATTTT.